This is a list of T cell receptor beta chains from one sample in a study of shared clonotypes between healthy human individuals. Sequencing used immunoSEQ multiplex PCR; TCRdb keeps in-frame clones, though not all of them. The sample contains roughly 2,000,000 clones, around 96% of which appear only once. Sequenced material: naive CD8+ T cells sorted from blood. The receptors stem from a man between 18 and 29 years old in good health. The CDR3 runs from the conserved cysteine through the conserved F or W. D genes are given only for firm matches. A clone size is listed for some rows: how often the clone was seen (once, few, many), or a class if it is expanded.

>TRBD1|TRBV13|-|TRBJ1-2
TGTGCCAGCAGCGTTAGGACAGGGGGCAGCTATGGCTACACCTTC
CASSVRTGGSYGYTF
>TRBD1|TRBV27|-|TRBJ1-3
TGTGCCAGCAGTTCCAGGGGGCTGGGAAACACCATATATTTT
CASSSRGLGNTIYF
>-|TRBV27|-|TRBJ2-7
TGTGCCAGCAGTTTATCGGTGGGGGAGGCCAACTACGAGCAGTACTTC
CASSLSVGEANYEQYF
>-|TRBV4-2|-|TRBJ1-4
TGTGCCAGCAGCCAAGATGGTGAGGGAGAAGGCGAAAAACTGTTTTTT
CASSQDGEGEGEKLFF
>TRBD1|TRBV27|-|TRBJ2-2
TGTGCCAGCAGTCCCCTATACCGGACAGGGGCCCCGGAGCTGTTTTTT
CASSPLYRTGAPELFF
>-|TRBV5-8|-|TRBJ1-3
TGTGCCAGCAGCCCGCGAGAGTATTCCTCTGGAAACACCATATATTTT
CASSPREYSSGNTIYF
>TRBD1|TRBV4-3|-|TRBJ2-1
TGCGCCAGCAGCCAGGAGACAGGGGGCAGGAATGAGCAGTTCTTC
CASSQETGGRNEQFF
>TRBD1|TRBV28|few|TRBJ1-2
TGTGCCAGCAGTCTCACAGGGGACTATGGCTACACCTTC
CASSLTGDYGYTF
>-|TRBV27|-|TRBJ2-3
TGTGCCAGCGAACAGGGTGGTACAGATACGCAGTATTTT
CASEQGGTDTQYF
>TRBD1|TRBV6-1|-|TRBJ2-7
TGTGCCAGCAGTGAAGCGTCATTCGGGACAGGGGGGGGCGAGCAGTACTTC
CASSEASFGTGGGEQYF
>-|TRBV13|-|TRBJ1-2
TGTGCCAGCAGCGTGGGTGCAGGTGACTTCTATGGCTACACCTTC
CASSVGAGDFYGYTF
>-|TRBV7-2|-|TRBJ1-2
TGTGCCAGCAGCTTAGATTTGGGTAACGATGGCTACACCTTC
CASSLDLGNDGYTF
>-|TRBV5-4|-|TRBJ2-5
TGTGCCAGCAGCTTGACCCAAGAGACCCAGTACTTC
CASSLTQETQYF
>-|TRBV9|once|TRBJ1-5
TGTGCCAGCAGCGTAGGGGATAGCAATCAGCCCCAGCATTTT
CASSVGDSNQPQHF
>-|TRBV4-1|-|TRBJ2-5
TGCGCCAGCAGCCAAGATCACGGGCGGAACCAAGAGACCCAGTACTTC
CASSQDHGRNQETQYF
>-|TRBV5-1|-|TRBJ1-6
TGCGCCAGCAGCTTGGGAATAGGGTTCTCCTATAATTCACCCCTCCACTTT
CASSLGIGFSYNSPLHF
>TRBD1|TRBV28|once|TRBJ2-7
TGTGCCAGCAGTTACAGGGGTTACGAGCAGTACTTC
CASSYRGYEQYF
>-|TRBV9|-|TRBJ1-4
TGTGCCAGCAGCGCCCGGGACGGGAATGAAAAACTGTTTTTT
CASSARDGNEKLFF
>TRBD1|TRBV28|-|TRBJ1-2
TGTGCCAGCAGCCTGAAAACTATCGGGACAGGGGGCGCCCGGGGCTACACCTTC
CASSLKTIGTGGARGYTF
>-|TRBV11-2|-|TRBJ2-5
TGTGCCAGCAGCCAAACAGGGTTAGGTGAGACCCAGTACTTC
CASSQTGLGETQYF
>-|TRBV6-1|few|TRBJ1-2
TGTGCCCTTTTATGGAAGACTAACTATGGCTACACCTTC
CALLWKTNYGYTF
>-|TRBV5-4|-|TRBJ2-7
TGTGCCAGCAGCGTAACCTACGAGCAGTACTTC
CASSVTYEQYF
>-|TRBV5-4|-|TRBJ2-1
TGTGCCAGCAGCTTATTCAATGAGCAGTTCTTC
CASSLFNEQFF
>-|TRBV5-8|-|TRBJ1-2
TGTGCCAGCAGCTTGGACTACTATGGCTACACCTTC
CASSLDYYGYTF
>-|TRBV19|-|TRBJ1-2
TGTGCCAGTAGTCCGAGGGACGATTATGGCTACACCTTC
CASSPRDDYGYTF
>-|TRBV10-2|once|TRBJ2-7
TGCGCCAGCAGTGGAACGACAGCGGAAAGCTCCTACGAGCAGTACTTC
CASSGTTAESSYEQYF
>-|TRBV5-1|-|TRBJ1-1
TGCGCCAGCAGCCCGGGCGCAGAACTCTCGGGCACTGAAGCTTTCTTT
CASSPGAELSGTEAFF
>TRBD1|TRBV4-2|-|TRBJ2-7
TGTGCCAGCAGCCAAGCCTGGGACAGGGGGGTCTACGAGCAGTACTTC
CASSQAWDRGVYEQYF
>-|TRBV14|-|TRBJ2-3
TGTGCCAGCAGCCAATACTCGACAGCTACTAGCACAGATACGCAGTATTTT
CASSQYSTATSTDTQYF
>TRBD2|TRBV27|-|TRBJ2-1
TGTGCCAGCAGTTTCGGGCTAGCGGGGGGCTACAATGAGCAGTTCTTC
CASSFGLAGGYNEQFF
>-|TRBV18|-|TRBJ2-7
TGTGCCAGCTCACCCTATGACAGCTCCTACGAGCAGTACTTC
CASSPYDSSYEQYF
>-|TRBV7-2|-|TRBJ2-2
TGTGCCAGCAGCTTAGTGGGGTGGCGGGCCGGGGAGCTGTTTTTT
CASSLVGWRAGELFF
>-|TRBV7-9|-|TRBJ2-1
TGTGCCAGCAGCTCGTCGGGCTACAATGAGCAGTTCTTC
CASSSSGYNEQFF
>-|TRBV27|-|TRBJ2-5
TGTGCCAGCAGCTCTAACCGCGGGGCCCCCCAAGAGACCCAGTACTTC
CASSSNRGAPQETQYF
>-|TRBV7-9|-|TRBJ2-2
TGTGCCAGCAGCAGCCCGGGTTCGGACACCGGGGAGCTGTTTTTT
CASSSPGSDTGELFF
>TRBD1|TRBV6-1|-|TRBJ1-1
TGTGCCGGAAACAGGGGATCTGAAGCTTTCTTT
CAGNRGSEAFF
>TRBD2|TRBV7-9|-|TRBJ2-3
TGTGCCAGCAGCTTTGGACTAGCGGGACAAGGCGGCACAGATACGCAGTATTTT
CASSFGLAGQGGTDTQYF
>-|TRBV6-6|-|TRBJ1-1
TGTGCCAGCAGTTACTCTGTCATTAACACTGAAGCTTTCTTT
CASSYSVINTEAFF
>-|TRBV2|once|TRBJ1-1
TGTGCCAGCTGGAAGGATATATTGAACACTGAAGCTTTCTTT
CASWKDILNTEAFF
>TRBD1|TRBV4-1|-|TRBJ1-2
TGCGCCAGCAGCCAATCCGCCGGGACAGGCCATGGCTACACCTTC
CASSQSAGTGHGYTF
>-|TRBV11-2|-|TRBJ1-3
TGTGCCAGCAGCTTATTCTTCCTGGGAGACACCATATATTTT
CASSLFFLGDTIYF
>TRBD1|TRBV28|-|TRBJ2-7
TGTGCCAGCAGCCAGACAGGGGGCAGCTACGAGCAGTACTTC
CASSQTGGSYEQYF
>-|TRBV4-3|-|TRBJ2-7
TGCGCCAGCAGCCAGGCTCAGCACGAGCAGTACTTC
CASSQAQHEQYF
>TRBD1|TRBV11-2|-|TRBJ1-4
TGTGCCAGCAGCTTAGGGTCTACAGGGGGCGTCGACGAAAAACTGTTTTTT
CASSLGSTGGVDEKLFF
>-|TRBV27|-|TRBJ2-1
TGTGCCAGCAGTTTATTGAAGGGGGTACCCTACAATGAGCAGTTCTTC
CASSLLKGVPYNEQFF
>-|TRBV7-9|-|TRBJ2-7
TGTGCCAGCAGCTTAGGAGGACAGTTTCTGGGGGAGCAGTACTTC
CASSLGGQFLGEQYF
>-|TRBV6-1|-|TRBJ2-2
TGTGCCAGCAGTATATACAGGGAGAACACCGGGGAGCTGTTTTTT
CASSIYRENTGELFF
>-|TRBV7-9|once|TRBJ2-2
TGTGCCAGCAGCATCAGGGCAGGAAGGACCGGGGAGCTGTTTTTT
CASSIRAGRTGELFF
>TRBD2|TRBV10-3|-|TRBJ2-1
TGTGCCATCAGTGGTACTAGCGGGGGGCCTCCCGACAATGAGCAGTTCTTC
CAISGTSGGPPDNEQFF
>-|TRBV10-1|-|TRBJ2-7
TGCGCCAGCAGTGTCGATAGGACCGGTGACGAGCAGTACTTC
CASSVDRTGDEQYF
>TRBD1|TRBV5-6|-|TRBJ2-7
TGTGCCAGCAGCTTGGCGGGACAGAGCCCCTTTTACGAGCAGTACTTC
CASSLAGQSPFYEQYF
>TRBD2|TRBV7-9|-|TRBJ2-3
TGTGCCAGCAGCCGGACTAGCGGGGACACAGATACGCAGTATTTT
CASSRTSGDTDTQYF
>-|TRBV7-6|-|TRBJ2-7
TGTGCCAGCAGCCCAGGGGGGGGGACAGCTGTATACGAGCAGTACTTC
CASSPGGGTAVYEQYF
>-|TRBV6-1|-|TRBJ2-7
TGTGCCAGCACAGTTCGGGGTTCAGGGAACGAGCAGTACTTC
CASTVRGSGNEQYF
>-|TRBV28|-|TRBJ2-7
TGTGCCAGCAGTTTCCAGGGTGAAGCCTACGAGCAGTACTTC
CASSFQGEAYEQYF